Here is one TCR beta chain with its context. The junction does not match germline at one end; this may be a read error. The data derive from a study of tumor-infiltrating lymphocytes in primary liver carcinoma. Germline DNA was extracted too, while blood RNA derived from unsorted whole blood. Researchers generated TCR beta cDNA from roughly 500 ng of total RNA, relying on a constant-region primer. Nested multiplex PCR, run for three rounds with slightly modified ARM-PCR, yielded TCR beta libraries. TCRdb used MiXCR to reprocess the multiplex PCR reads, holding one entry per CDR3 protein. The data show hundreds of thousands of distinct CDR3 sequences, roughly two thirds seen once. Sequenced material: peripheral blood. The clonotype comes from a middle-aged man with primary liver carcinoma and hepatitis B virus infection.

In DNA, the CDR3 is TGCGCCAACAGCTTTTTAGGACCTGAAAAACTGTTTTTT. Its protein is CANSFLGPEKLFF. The V and J genes are TRBV5-1 and TRBJ1-4; D uncertain. Germline CDR1 SGHRS, CDR2 YFSETQ. The CDR3 extends over 13 amino acids.